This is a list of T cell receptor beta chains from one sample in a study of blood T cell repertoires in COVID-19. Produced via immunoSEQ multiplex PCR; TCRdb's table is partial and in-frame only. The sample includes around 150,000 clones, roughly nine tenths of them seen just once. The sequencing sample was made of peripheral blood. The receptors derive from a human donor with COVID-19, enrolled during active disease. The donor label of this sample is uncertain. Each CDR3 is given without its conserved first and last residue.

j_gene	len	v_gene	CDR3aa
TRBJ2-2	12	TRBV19	ASKTGRAPGELF
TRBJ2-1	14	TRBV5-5	ASSPGLAVSYNEQF
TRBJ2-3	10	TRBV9	ASSSSTDTQY
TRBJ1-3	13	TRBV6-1	ASSDGTGPGNTIY
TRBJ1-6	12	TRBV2	ASSVRDRESPLH
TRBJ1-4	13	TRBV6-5	ASRRGRPTNEKLF
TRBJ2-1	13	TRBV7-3	ASSFTGQTYNEQF
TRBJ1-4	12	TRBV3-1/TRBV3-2	ASSPDTGGEKLF
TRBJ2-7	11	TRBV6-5	ASSSGTAFEQY
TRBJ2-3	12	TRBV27	ASSWAWGVDTQY
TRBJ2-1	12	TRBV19	ASTFRGTYNEQF
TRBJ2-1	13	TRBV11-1	ASSWTSGVYNEQF
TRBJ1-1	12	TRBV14	ASSPTTGGTEAF
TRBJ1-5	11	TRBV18	ASSSSGEQPQH
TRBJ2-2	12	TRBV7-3	ASSPTSFTGELF
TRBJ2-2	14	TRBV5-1	ASSLGTSVNTGELF
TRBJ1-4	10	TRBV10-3	AISGTGEKLF
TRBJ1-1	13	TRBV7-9	ASSLGAGGNTEAF
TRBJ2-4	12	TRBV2	ATLQGLAKNIQY
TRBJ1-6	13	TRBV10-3	AISEYDSGNSPLH
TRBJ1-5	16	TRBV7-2	ASSLSLSGTVDNQPQH
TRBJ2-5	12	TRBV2	ASSVGGSGETQY
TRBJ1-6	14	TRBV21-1	ASSKAIGTEGSPLH
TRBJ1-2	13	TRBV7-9	ASSSTGDFNYGYT
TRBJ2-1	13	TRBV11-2	ASSTGPSSYNEQF
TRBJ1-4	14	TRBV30	AWSGQGSGVGEKLF
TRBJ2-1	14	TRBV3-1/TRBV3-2	ASSLSGTGVGGEQF
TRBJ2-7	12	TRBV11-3	ASSLNQAEYEQY
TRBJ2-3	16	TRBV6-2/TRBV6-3	ASSPIRLTGKDTDTQY
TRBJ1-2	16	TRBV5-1	ASRVRSDTSKANYGYT
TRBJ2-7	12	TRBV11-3	ASSLEGGSYEQY
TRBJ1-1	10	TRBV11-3	ASSRAGTEAF
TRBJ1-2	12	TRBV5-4	ASSWGRGALGYT
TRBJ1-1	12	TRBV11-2	ASSLGRGNTEAF
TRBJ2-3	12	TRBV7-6	ASSLNLAGGWKY
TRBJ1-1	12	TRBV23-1	ASSWDRGNTEAF
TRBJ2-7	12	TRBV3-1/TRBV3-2	ASSRDRAFYEQY
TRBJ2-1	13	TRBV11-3	ASSFRQGASDEQF
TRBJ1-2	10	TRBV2	ASSRSTDGYT
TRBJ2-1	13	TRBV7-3	ASSLPGQRNNEQF
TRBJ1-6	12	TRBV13	ASSQDRGYSPLH
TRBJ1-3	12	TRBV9	ASSAGTFGNTIY
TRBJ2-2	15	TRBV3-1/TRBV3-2	ASSPSVARRNTGELF
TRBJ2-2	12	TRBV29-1	SVFLARNTGELF
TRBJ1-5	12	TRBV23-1	ASSRKGGNQPQH
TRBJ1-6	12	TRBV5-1	ASSLAGYNSPLH